This T cell receptor (beta chain) was captured by sequencing in a study of cytomegalovirus exposure and HLA in healthy donors. The CDR3 is 15 amino acids. Losses at the gene ends were 3 bases for V and 7 bases for J; bases not matched to a gene: 9. Looked up from germline, CDR1 is SNHLY and CDR2 is FYNNEI. This clone showed up just once. The PCR had 60 Vbeta and 13 Jbeta primers. TCRdb keeps only in-frame clones here, not all; method: immunoSEQ multiplex PCR. The data hold tens of thousands of clones, with over 70% observed a single time. The rearrangement joins TRBV2 to TRBJ2-5; 9 bases are shared with TRBD2. Source material: PBMCs. This clonotype was obtained from a woman in her thirties or forties in good health and CMV-seronegative. Here the CDR3 DNA reads TGTGCCAGCAGTGACCTAGCGGGGCCCGAGGGGACCCAGTACTTC. Translating it yields CASSDLAGPEGTQYF.